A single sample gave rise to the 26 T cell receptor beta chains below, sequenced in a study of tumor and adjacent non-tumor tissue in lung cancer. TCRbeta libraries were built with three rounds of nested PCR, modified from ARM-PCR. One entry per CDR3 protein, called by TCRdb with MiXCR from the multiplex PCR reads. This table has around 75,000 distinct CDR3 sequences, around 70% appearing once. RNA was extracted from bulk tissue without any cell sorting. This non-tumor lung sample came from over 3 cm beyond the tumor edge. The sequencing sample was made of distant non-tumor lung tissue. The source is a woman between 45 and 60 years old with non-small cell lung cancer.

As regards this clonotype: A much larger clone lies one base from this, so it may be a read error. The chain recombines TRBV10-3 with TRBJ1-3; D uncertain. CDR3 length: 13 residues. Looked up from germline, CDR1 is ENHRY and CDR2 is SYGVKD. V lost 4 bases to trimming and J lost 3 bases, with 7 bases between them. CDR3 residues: CAISGGFGNTIYF. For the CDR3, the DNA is TGTGCCATCAGTGGTGGGTTTGGAAACACCATATATTTT.

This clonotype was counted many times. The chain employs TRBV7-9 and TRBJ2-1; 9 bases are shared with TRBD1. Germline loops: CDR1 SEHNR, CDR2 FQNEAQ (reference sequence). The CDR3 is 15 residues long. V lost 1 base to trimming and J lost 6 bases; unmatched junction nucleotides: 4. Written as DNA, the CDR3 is TGTGCCAGCAGCTTAGTAGGACAGGGGACCAATGAGCAGTTCTTC. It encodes CASSLVGQGTNEQFF. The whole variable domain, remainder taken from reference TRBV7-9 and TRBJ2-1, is DTGVSQNPRHKITKRGQNVTFRCDPISEHNRLYWYRQTLGQGPEFLTYFQNEAQLEKSRLLSDRFSAERPKGSFSTLEIQRTEQGDSAMYLCASSLVGQGTNEQFFGPGTRLTVL.

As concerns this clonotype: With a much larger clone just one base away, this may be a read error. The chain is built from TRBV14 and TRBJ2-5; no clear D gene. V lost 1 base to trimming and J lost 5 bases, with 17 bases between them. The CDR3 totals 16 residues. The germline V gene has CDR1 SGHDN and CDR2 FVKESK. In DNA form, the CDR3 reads TGTGCCAGCAGCCAAGCGATCAAAAATAAGGAGGAGACCCAGTACTTC. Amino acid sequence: CASSQAIKNKEETQYF.

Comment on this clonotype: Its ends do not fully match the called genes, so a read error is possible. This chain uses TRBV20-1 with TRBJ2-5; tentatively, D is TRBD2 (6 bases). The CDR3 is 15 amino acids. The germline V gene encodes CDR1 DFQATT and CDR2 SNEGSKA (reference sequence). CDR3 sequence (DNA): TGCAGTACCAGTCCTAGCGAGAGGAGAAAAGAGATCCAGTACTTC. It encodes CSTSPSERRKEIQYF.

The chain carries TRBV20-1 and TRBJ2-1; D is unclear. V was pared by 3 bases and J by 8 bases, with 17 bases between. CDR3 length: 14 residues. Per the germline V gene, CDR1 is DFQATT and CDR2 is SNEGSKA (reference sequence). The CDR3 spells CSASGRYSHDEQFF. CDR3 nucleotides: TGCAGTGCTAGCGGGCGGTACTCCCACGATGAGCAGTTCTTC.

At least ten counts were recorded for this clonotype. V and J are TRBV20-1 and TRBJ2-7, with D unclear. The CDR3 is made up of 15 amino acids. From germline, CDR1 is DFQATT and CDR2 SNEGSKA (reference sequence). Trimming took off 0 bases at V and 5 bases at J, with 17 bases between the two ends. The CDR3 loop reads CSARDGALGSHEQYF. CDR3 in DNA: TGCAGTGCTAGAGATGGAGCCCTGGGATCCCACGAGCAGTACTTC.

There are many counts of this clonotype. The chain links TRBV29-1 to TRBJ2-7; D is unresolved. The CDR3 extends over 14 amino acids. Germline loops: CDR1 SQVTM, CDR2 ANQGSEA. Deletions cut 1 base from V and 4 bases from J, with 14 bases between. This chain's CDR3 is CSVEVWGSVYEQYF. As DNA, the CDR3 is TGCAGCGTTGAAGTGTGGGGTAGTGTATACGAGCAGTACTTC.

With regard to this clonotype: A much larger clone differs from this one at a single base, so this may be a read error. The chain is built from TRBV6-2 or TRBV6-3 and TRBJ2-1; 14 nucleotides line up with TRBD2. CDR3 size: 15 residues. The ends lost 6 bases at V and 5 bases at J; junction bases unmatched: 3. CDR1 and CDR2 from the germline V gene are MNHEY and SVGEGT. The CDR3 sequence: CASRGTSGGHNEQFF. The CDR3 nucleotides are TGTGCCAGCAGGGGGACTAGCGGGGGCCACAATGAGCAGTTCTTC.

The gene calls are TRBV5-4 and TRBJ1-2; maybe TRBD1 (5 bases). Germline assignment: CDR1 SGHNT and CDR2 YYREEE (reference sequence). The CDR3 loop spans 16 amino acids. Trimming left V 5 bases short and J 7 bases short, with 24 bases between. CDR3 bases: TGTGCCAGCAGTCCGGGCAGAGGGGCAATACCTATTGGCTACACCTTC. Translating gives CASSPGRGAIPIGYTF. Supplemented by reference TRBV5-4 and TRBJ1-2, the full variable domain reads ETGVTQSPTHLIKTRGQQVTLRCSSQSGHNTVSWYQQALGQGPQFIFQYYREEENGRGNFPPRFSGLQFPNYSSELNVNALELDDSALYLCASSPGRGAIPIGYTFGSGTRLTVV.

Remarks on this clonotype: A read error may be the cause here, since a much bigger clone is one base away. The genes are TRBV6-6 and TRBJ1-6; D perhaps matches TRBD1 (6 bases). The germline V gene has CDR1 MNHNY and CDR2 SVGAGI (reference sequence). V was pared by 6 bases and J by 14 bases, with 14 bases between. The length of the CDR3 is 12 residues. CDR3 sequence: CASRPEGGALHF. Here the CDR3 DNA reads TGTGCCAGCAGGCCTGAAGGGGGGGCCCTCCACTTT.

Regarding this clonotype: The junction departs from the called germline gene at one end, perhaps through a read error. The CDR3 protein is CASSLLLTGGPNEQFF. CDR3 bases: TGTGCCAGCAGTCTCCTCTTGACGGGAGGGCCCAATGAGCAGTTTTTC. The chain joins TRBV5-4 to TRBJ2-1; 8 bases map to TRBD2. The germline gives CDR1 SGHNT, CDR2 YYREEE (reference sequence). The CDR3 has 16 residues.

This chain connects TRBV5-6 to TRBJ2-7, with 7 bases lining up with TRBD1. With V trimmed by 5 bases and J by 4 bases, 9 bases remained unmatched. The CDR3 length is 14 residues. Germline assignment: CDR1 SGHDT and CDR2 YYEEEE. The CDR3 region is CASSWGQSGYEQYF. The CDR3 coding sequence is TGTGCCAGCAGTTGGGGACAGAGTGGGTACGAGCAGTACTTC. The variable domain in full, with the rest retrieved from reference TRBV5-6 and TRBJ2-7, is DAGVTQSPTHLIKTRGQQVTLRCSPKSGHDTVSWYQQALGQGPQFIFQYYEEEERQRGNFPDRFSGHQFPNYSSELNVNALLLGDSALYLCASSWGQSGYEQYFGPGTRLTVT.

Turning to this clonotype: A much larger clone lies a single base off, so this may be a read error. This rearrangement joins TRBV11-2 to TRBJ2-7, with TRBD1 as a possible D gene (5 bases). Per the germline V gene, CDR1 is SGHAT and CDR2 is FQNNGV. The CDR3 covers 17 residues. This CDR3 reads CVSSSRGGRTIGTEQYF. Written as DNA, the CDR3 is TGTGTCAGCAGCTCAAGGGGTGGTCGGACAATTGGTACCGAGCAGTACTTC. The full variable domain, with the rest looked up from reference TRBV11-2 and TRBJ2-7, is EAGVAQSPRYKIIEKRQSVAFWCNPISGHATLYWYQQILGQGPKLLIQFQNNGVVDDSQLPKDRFSAERLKGVDSTLKIQPAKLEDSAVYLCVSSSRGGRTIGTEQYFGPGTRLTVT.

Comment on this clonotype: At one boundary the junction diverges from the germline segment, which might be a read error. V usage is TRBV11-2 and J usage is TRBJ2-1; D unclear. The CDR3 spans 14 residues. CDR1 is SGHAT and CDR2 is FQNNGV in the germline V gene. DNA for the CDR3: TGTGCCAGCAGCTTTAATCTGGGAAGGAATGAGCAATTCTTC. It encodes CASSFNLGRNEQFF.

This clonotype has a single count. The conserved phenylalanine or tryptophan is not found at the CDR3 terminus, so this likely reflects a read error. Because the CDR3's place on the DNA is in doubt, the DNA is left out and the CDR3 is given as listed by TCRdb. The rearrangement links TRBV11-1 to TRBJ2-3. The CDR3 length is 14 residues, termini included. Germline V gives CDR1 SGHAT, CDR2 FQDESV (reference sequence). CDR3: CASSLAVGTDTHYL.

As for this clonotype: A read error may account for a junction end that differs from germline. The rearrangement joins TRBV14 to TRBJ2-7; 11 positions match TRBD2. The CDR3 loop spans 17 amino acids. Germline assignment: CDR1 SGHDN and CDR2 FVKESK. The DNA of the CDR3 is TGCGCCAGCAGCCCCGAGACTAGCGGGACTCGGTGGTACGAGCAGTACTTC. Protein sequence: CASSPETSGTRWYEQYF.

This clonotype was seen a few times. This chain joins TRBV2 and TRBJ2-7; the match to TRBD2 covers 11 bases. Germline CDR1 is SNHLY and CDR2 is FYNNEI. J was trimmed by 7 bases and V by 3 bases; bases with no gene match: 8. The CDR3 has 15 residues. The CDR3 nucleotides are TGTGCCAGCAGTGATGCGGTAGCGGGAGGGAAAGAGCAGTACTTC. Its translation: CASSDAVAGGKEQYF. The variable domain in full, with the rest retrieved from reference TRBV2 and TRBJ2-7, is EPEVTQTPSHQVTQMGQEVILRCVPISNHLYFYWYRQILGQKVEFLVSFYNNEISEKSEIFDDQFSVERPDGSNFTLKIRSTKLEDSAMYFCASSDAVAGGKEQYFGPGTRLTVT.

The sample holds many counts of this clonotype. CDR3 loop: CASSPSGSRKNEQFF. The DNA of the CDR3 is TGTGCCAGCAGCCCTAGCGGGAGCCGAAAAAATGAGCAGTTCTTC. The rearrangement uses TRBV6-5 and TRBJ2-1; 10 positions match TRBD2. The CDR3 consists of 15 residues. After removal of 6 bases from V and 7 bases from J, the junction contained 9 bases not matched to a gene. Germline assignment: CDR1 MNHEY and CDR2 SVGAGI.

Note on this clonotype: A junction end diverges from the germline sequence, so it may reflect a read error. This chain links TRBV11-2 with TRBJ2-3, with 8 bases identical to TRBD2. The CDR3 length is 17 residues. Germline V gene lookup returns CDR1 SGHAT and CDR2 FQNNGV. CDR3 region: CACSLGGGLGFTDTQYF. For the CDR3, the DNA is TGTGCCTGCAGCTTAGGAGGGGGACTAGGCTTCACAGATACGCAGTATTTT.

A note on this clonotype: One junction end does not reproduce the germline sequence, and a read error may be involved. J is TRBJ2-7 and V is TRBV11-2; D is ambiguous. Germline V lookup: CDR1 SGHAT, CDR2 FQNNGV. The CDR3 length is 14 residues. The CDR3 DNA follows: TGTGCCAGCTGCTTAACCCTTTGTAACGACGAGAAGTACTTC. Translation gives CASCLTLCNDEKYF.

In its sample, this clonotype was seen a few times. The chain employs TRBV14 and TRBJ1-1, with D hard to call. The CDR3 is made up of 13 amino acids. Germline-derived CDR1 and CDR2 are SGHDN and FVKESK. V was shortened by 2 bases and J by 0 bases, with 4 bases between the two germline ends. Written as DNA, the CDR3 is TGTGCCAGCAGCCAAAACTTGAACACTGAAGCTTTCTTT. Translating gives CASSQNLNTEAFF.

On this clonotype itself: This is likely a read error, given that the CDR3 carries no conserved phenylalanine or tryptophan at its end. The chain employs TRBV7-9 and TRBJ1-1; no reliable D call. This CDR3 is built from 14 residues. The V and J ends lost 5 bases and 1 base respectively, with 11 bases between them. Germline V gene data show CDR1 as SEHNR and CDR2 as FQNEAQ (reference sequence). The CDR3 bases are TGTGCCAGCAGCCTCTCCGTGGGGAACACTGAAGCTTTCGTT. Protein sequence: CASSLSVGNTEAFV.

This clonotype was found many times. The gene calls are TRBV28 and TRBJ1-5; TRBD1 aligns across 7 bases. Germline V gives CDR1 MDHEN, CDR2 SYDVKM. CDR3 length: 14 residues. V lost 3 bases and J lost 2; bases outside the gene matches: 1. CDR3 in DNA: TGTGCCAGCAGTTTTGGACAGGGCAATCAGCCCCAGCATTTT. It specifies CASSFGQGNQPQHF. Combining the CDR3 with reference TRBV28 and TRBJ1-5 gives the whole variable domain DVKVTQSSRYLVKRTGEKVFLECVQDMDHENMFWYRQDPGLGLRLIYFSYDVKMKEKGDIPEGYSVSREKKERFSLILESASTNQTSMYLCASSFGQGNQPQHFGDGTRLSIL.

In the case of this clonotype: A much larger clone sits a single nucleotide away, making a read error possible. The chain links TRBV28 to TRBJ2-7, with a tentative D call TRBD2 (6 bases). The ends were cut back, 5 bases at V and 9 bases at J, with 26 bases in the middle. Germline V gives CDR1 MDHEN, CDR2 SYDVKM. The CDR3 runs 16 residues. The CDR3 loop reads CASSTNRDSIDVMQYF. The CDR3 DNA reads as TGTGCCAGCAGTACTAACCGGGACTCGATTGATGTCATGCAGTACTTC.

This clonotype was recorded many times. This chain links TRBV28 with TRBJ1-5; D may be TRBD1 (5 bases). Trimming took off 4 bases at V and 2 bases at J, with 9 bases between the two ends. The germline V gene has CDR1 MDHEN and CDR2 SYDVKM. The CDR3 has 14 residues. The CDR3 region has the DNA TGTGCCAGCAGTTGGGGGAGGGGCAATCAGCCCCAGCATTTT. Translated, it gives CASSWGRGNQPQHF. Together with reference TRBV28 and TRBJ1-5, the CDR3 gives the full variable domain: DVKVTQSSRYLVKRTGEKVFLECVQDMDHENMFWYRQDPGLGLRLIYFSYDVKMKEKGDIPEGYSVSREKKERFSLILESASTNQTSMYLCASSWGRGNQPQHFGDGTRLSIL.

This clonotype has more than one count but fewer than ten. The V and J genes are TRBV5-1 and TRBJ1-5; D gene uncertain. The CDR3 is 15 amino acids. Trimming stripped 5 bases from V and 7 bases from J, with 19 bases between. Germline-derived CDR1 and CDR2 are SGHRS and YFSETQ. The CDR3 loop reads CASRVAPDLYQPQHF. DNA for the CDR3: TGCGCCAGCAGGGTCGCCCCGGACTTATACCAGCCCCAGCATTTT.